Presented here are 21 T cell receptor beta chains from one specimen sequenced in a study of cytomegalovirus exposure and HLA in healthy donors. PCR amplification relied on 60 Vbeta primers (plus 13 Jbeta primers). The table came from immunoSEQ multiplex PCR; TCRdb's copy has only in-frame clones and leaves some out. The profile shows 150,000 or so clones, roughly 66% of them singletons. The specimen sequenced was PBMCs. The receptors originated from a woman aged 18-35 years in good health and CMV-seronegative.

The table lists this clone with a few counts. The V gene is TRBV28, the J gene TRBJ2-5, with D maybe TRBD1 (6 bases). The CDR3 has 14 residues. V was clipped by 5 bases and J by 5 bases, with 15 bases between them. Germline V gene data show CDR1 as MDHEN and CDR2 as SYDVKM. CDR3 region: CASSRPDRRETQYF. The DNA for the CDR3 is TGTGCCAGCAGTCGACCCGACAGGCGGGAGACCCAGTACTTC. Using reference TRBV28 and TRBJ2-5 for the parts outside the CDR3, the full variable domain is DVKVTQSSRYLVKRTGEKVFLECVQDMDHENMFWYRQDPGLGLRLIYFSYDVKMKEKGDIPEGYSVSREKKERFSLILESASTNQTSMYLCASSRPDRRETQYFGPGTRLLVL.

The chain recombines TRBV13 with TRBJ2-3; D is unclear. The V and J ends lost 5 bases and 0 bases respectively, with 12 bases between them. CDR1 is PRHDT and CDR2 is FYEKMQ in the germline V gene (reference sequence). The CDR3 is 15 residues long. The CDR3 sequence is CASSPPKPSTDTQYF. In DNA form, the CDR3 reads TGTGCCAGCAGCCCCCCAAAGCCTAGCACAGATACGCAGTATTTT.

The rearrangement uses TRBV9 and TRBJ2-3; 8 bases are shared with TRBD2. The germline CDR1 and CDR2 sequences are SGDLS and YYNGEE. The V segment lost 3 bases and the J segment 2 bases; nucleotides outside the gene matches: 8. This CDR3 region has 16 residues. The CDR3 loop reads CASSAWSGGNTDTQYF. The CDR3 nucleotides are TGTGCCAGCAGCGCTTGGAGCGGGGGAAACACAGATACGCAGTATTTT.

The chain joins TRBV7-8 to TRBJ1-1; D is unclear. Trimming removed 4 bases from V and 5 bases from J, with 14 bases in between. CDR3 length equals 14 residues. Germline CDR1 and CDR2: SGHVS and FQNEAQ. As DNA, the CDR3 is TGTGCCAGCAGCTCCCGGGAGCGGGGAACTGAAGCTTTCTTT. As protein: CASSSRERGTEAFF.

The chain employs TRBV4-2 and TRBJ2-4, with D unclear. Germline CDR1 is LGHNA and CDR2 is YNFKEQ. V lost 2 bases and J lost 1, with 6 bases in between. This CDR3 has 14 amino acids. DNA of the CDR3: TGTGCCAGCAGCCAACCCCTGGCCAAAAACATTCAGTACTTC. Amino acid sequence: CASSQPLAKNIQYF.

The chain employs TRBV15 and TRBJ1-6; 10 nucleotides line up with TRBD1. The CDR3 has 15 residues. V was pared by 5 bases and J by 6 bases, with 4 bases of the junction left unmatched. Per germline, CDR1 LNHNV and CDR2 YYDKDF (reference sequence). The CDR3 nucleotides read TGTGCCACCAGCCCTCGGACAGGGGGTAATTCACCCCTCCACTTT. Residues: CATSPRTGGNSPLHF.

This clone was detected only a few times. In nucleotides, the CDR3 is TGTGCCAGCAGCCCTGCCGGGACAAGTTACGAGCAGTACTTC. This codes for CASSPAGTSYEQYF. The chain combines TRBV5-4 with TRBJ2-7, with D maybe TRBD1 (6 bases). Germline V gene data show CDR1 as SGHNT and CDR2 as YYREEE (reference sequence). The V end was cut by 4 bases, the J end by 4 bases, with 15 bases between. CDR3 size: 14 residues.

The V and J genes are TRBV2 and TRBJ1-6; 8 nucleotides agree with TRBD1. The CDR3 is made up of 15 amino acids. V lost 4 bases, J lost 8 bases, and 7 bases stayed unmatched. CDR1 is SNHLY, CDR2 FYNNEI, per germline. CDR3: CASSGGRTGYSPLHF. CDR3 sequence (DNA): TGTGCCAGCAGTGGGGGGCGGACAGGGTATTCACCCCTCCACTTT.

This clone was detected only once. The chain joins TRBV4-1 to TRBJ2-7; TRBD2 matches 10 bases. With 2 bases clipped from V and 7 bases from J, the junction kept 14 bases outside the gene matches. This CDR3 spans 17 amino acids. Germline CDR1 is MGHRA and CDR2 is YSYEKL. CDR3 sequence: CASSQLREREGTGEQYV. The CDR3 nucleotides read TGCGCCAGCAGCCAATTGAGGGAGCGGGAGGGCACTGGTGAGCAGTACGTC.

The chain couples TRBV5-1 to TRBJ2-3, with a tentative D call TRBD2 (6 bases). CDR1 is SGHRS, CDR2 YFSETQ, per germline. The V gene lost 7 bases and the J gene lost 6 bases, with 15 bases spanning the gap. This CDR3 has 13 amino acids. DNA for the CDR3: TGCGCCAGCGGGGAGTCTGGGGGGGATACGCAGTATTTT. Translation gives CASGESGGDTQYF.

The CDR3 DNA reads TGTGCCAGCAGCTTAGCTGGCACAGTCGAAGAGACCCAGTACTTC. This codes for CASSLAGTVEETQYF. This chain links TRBV11-3 with TRBJ2-5; D is unclear. With 1 base removed from V and 3 bases from J, the gap between germline ends came to 12 bases. Germline V gives CDR1 SGHNT, CDR2 YENEEA. CDR3 size: 15 residues.

V usage is TRBV7-2 and J usage is TRBJ2-7, with 7 bases identical to TRBD2. After removal of 2 bases from V and 9 bases from J, the junction contained 13 bases not matched to a gene. The CDR3 extends over 15 amino acids. Germline V gives CDR1 SGHTA, CDR2 FQGNSA. The CDR3, as DNA: TGTGCCAGCAGCTTACTCTCAGGGAGGGACCACGGGCAGTACTTC. It specifies CASSLLSGRDHGQYF.

The chain has TRBV11-2 and TRBJ2-7; 7 nucleotides line up with TRBD1. V gave up 8 bases and J gave up 4 bases; unmatched junction bases: 8. The CDR3 extends over 13 amino acids. Germline assignment: CDR1 SGHAT and CDR2 FQNNGV. Here the CDR3 reads CASAYRGQYEQYV. The CDR3 DNA follows: TGTGCCAGCGCCTACAGGGGTCAGTACGAGCAGTACGTC.

Only a few counts were recorded for this clone. The V and J genes are TRBV6-5 and TRBJ1-5; 7 nucleotides agree with TRBD1. The CDR3 runs 14 residues. The trim removed 6 bases at V and 5 bases at J, leaving 7 bases unmatched. Germline-derived CDR1 and CDR2 are MNHEY and SVGAGI. CDR3 loop: CASSPTGIYQPQHF. CDR3 in DNA: TGTGCCAGCAGCCCGACAGGGATCTATCAGCCCCAGCATTTT.

The V call is TRBV7-2, the J call TRBJ2-1, with D perhaps TRBD1 (6 bases). V lost 6 bases and J lost 4, with 19 bases in between. The CDR3 runs 16 residues. Germline V gives CDR1 SGHTA, CDR2 FQGNSA. Written as DNA, the CDR3 is TGTGCCAGCAGTCAAGTCCCTGGGACAAAATACAATGAGCAGTTCTTC. Translating gives CASSQVPGTKYNEQFF.

The gene calls are TRBV4-1 and TRBJ2-1; TRBD2 aligns across 8 bases. The CDR3 length is 16 residues. Losses at the gene ends were 1 base for V and 0 bases for J; bases not matched to a gene: 2. The germline V gene has CDR1 MGHRA and CDR2 YSYEKL. The DNA of the CDR3 is TGCGCCAGCAGCCAAGTGAGCGGGAGCTCCTACAATGAGCAGTTCTTC. Encoded protein: CASSQVSGSSYNEQFF.

This clone has just a few counts. V is TRBV18 and J is TRBJ1-5; TRBD1 matches 7 bases. This CDR3 contains 16 residues. V gave up 0 bases and J gave up 0 bases; unmatched junction bases: 2. Per germline, CDR1 KGHSH and CDR2 LQKENI. The CDR3 reads CASSPPGQYSNQPQHF. The CDR3 nucleotides are TGTGCCAGCTCACCACCGGGACAGTATAGCAATCAGCCCCAGCATTTT.

The J gene is TRBJ2-5, the V gene TRBV2; possible D gene TRBD1, 5 bases. Trimming shortened V by 6 bases and J by 3 bases, and 8 bases separated the two germline ends. The CDR3 runs to 12 residues. Germline values: CDR1 SNHLY, CDR2 FYNNEI. The CDR3 nucleotides are TGTGCCAGCAGGCAGGGTGAAGAGACCCAGTACTTC. Its protein product is CASRQGEETQYF.

The chain couples TRBV1 to TRBJ1-6; whether TRBD1, the table's D call, matches the DNA was not checked. TRBV1 is reported as a pseudogene. The CDR3 runs 15 residues. CDR3 in amino acids: CTSSQEVGVLAPLHF. The CDR3 DNA reads TGCACCAGCAGCCAAGAGGTAGGGGTTCTGGCACCCCTCCACTTT.

This chain joins TRBV18 and TRBJ2-3, with TRBD1 matching over 7 bases. Germline CDR1 is KGHSH and CDR2 is LQKENI. This CDR3 is built from 16 residues. V lost 3 bases, J lost 4 bases, and 10 bases stayed unmatched. The CDR3 DNA sequence: TGTGCCAGCTCACCCATACTAGTAAGGGGGCCAGATACGCAGTATTTT. Its translation is CASSPILVRGPDTQYF.

This sequence joins TRBV5-1 and TRBJ2-7; 9 bases fit TRBD1. Unmatched junction bases numbered 5, after V lost 1 base and J lost 3 bases. The CDR3 is 15 residues long. The V gene's germline CDR1 is SGHRS and CDR2 YFSETQ. CDR3 sequence (DNA): TGCGCCAGCAGCTTGTTCCCGGGACAGGGCTACGAGCAGTACGTC. Translation gives CASSLFPGQGYEQYV.